This is a list of T cell receptor beta chains from one sample in a study of blood T cells in healthy people across ages. TCRdb called the 5' RACE reads again in MiXCR, with one record for every CDR3 protein. The sample has around 1,700,000 distinct CDR3 sequences, about 28% seen once. Sequencing was carried out using blood. Every receptor here comes from a woman younger than 45 in good health. CDR3s include the opening cysteine and the closing phenylalanine or tryptophan. Each record gives: D gene, V gene, clone size, J gene, CDR3 DNA, CDR3 protein. The D gene is left open where the match is weak. For some rows the clone size is stated as once, few or many, or as a class when expanded; others skip it.

-,TRBV20-1,few,TRBJ2-5,TGCAGTGCTCCGGACGGGACCGCCCGAGAGACCCAGTACTTC,CSAPDGTARETQYF
-,TRBV6-6,once,TRBJ1-1,TGTGCCAGCAGTTATATGGCGGGGGGGAACACTGAAGCTTTCTTT,CASSYMAGGNTEAFF
TRBD1,TRBV5-1,many,TRBJ2-5,TGTGCCAGCAGCTTAGGGGGACAGGGATCCCAAGAGACCCAGTACTTC,CASSLGGQGSQETQYF
-,TRBV20-1,many,TRBJ2-7,TGCAGTGCTAGATCGGAGATCGGTTCCTACGAGCAGTACTTC,CSARSEIGSYEQYF
-,TRBV20-1,-,TRBJ2-5,TGCAGTGCTACCGTCCTGGCGGCCCAAGAGACCCAGTACTTC,CSATVLAAQETQYF
TRBD2,TRBV10-3,many,TRBJ2-7,TGTGCCATCAGTGGACTAGCGACGACCTACGAGCAGTACTTC,CAISGLATTYEQYF
TRBD1,TRBV7-9,-,TRBJ2-7,TGTGCCAGCAGCTACCGGACAGGGTACAATGAGCAGTACTTC,CASSYRTGYNEQYF
TRBD2,TRBV7-2,many,TRBJ2-5,TGTGCCAGCAGCTTAGGGTCGCCTAGCGGGGGAGAGACCCAGTACTTC,CASSLGSPSGGETQYF
TRBD2,TRBV20-1,-,TRBJ2-1,TGCAGTGCACCTCTGTGGGGACTAGCGACTACACTTGCCTACAATGAGCAGTTCTTC,CSAPLWGLATTLAYNEQFF
TRBD1,TRBV12-3/TRBV12-4,-,TRBJ1-5,TGTGCCAGCAGCCCCAGGGGGGATAGCAATCAGCCCCAGCATTTT,CASSPRGDSNQPQHF
-,TRBV29-1,many,TRBJ1-1,TGCAGCGTTGAAGGCGAGGTCACTGAAGCTTTCTTT,CSVEGEVTEAFF
-,TRBV5-1,-,TRBJ2-1,TGCGCCAGCAGCTTTCTGGGCGACGCTGGGGATGAGCAGTTCTTC,CASSFLGDAGDEQFF
-,TRBV15,-,TRBJ2-5,TGTGCCACCAGCAGAAGCGGAGAAGAGACCCAGTACTTC,CATSRSGEETQYF
TRBD1,TRBV5-1,-,TRBJ1-6,TGCGCCAGCAGCTTGCAATCCCAGGGGGCCGGTTCACCCCTCCACTTT,CASSLQSQGAGSPLHF
-,TRBV18,-,TRBJ2-1,TGTGCCAGCTCGCCAGCGGACTACAATGGGCAGTTCTTC,CASSPADYNGQFF
-,TRBV6-2/TRBV6-3,-,TRBJ1-2,TGTGCCAGCAGTAAGGGGTACTATGGCTACACCTTC,CASSKGYYGYTF
-,TRBV28,few,TRBJ1-4,TGTGCCAGCAGCTCCCCCCAAGGGGCGAGAGCTAATGAAAAACTGTTTTTT,CASSSPQGARANEKLFF
-,TRBV20-1,few,TRBJ2-5,TGCAGTGCTAGAGAGACCACAGGGCTTGGGGCCCAGTACTTC,CSARETTGLGAQYF
-,TRBV9,-,TRBJ2-5,TGTGCCAGCAGCGGTAGCGTGCATGAGCAGTACTTC,CASSGSVHEQYF
-,TRBV7-2,few,TRBJ1-2,TGTGCCAGCAGCTTACGGGCAGGATCCTATGGCTACACCTTC,CASSLRAGSYGYTF
-,TRBV6-5,few,TRBJ1-1,TGTGCCAGCAGTTACTCGAGGATGGGATGGAACACTGAAGCTTTCTTT,CASSYSRMGWNTEAFF
-,TRBV2,few,TRBJ1-4,TGTGCCAGCAGTGTAGATTCAGATAATGAAAAACTGTTTTTT,CASSVDSDNEKLFF
-,TRBV18,-,TRBJ1-3,TGTGCCAGCTCCCTCGCCTCGTCAGGTGCTGGAAACACCATATATTTT,CASSLASSGAGNTIYF
TRBD2,TRBV20-1,few,TRBJ2-5,TGCAGTGCTATGGACGGGGGGTCGCAAGAGACCCAGTACTTC,CSAMDGGSQETQYF
-,TRBV7-6,-,TRBJ1-2,TGTGCCAGCAGCCACCAAACAGGCCTCTATGGCTACACCTTC,CASSHQTGLYGYTF
-,TRBV3-1,-,TRBJ1-5,TGTGCCAGCAGCCAAGATATAGAGGGCAAGCCCCAGCATTTT,CASSQDIEGKPQHF
TRBD2,TRBV7-2,few,TRBJ2-3,TGTGCCAGCAGCCCTCCCCTCGGTAGCGGGAGTTCTACAGATACGCAGTATTTT,CASSPPLGSGSSTDTQYF
TRBD1,TRBV29-1,many,TRBJ2-5,TGCAGCGTTTTGACAGGGTCGTACCAAGAGACCCAGTACTTC,CSVLTGSYQETQYF
TRBD1,TRBV4-1,-,TRBJ1-6,TGCGCCAGCAGCCAACCTCGACAGGGTGGTTCACCCCTCCACTTT,CASSQPRQGGSPLHF
-,TRBV12-3/TRBV12-4,few,TRBJ1-5,TGTGCCCGCAGCCCCTATAATCAGCCCCAGCATTTT,CARSPYNQPQHF
-,TRBV5-1,-,TRBJ2-1,TGCGCCAGCAGCTTGCAAACAGGGAGGTACAATGAGCAGTTCTTC,CASSLQTGRYNEQFF
-,TRBV7-9,few,TRBJ1-4,TGTGCCAGCAGCTCGAGCGGGGGTTCTTCCTCGGGAAAACTGTTTTTT,CASSSSGGSSSGKLFF
-,TRBV7-2,-,TRBJ1-1,TGTGCCAGCAGCCCAAATATAGGCACTGAAGCTTTCTTT,CASSPNIGTEAFF
-,TRBV10-3,-,TRBJ2-3,TGTGCCATCAGCGAGAGGGCCGAAGATACGCAGTATTTT,CAISERAEDTQYF
-,TRBV9,-,TRBJ2-1,TGTGCCAGCAGCGTCACAGGGACCAACAATGAGCAGTTCTTC,CASSVTGTNNEQFF
TRBD1,TRBV20-1,few,TRBJ2-7,TGCAGTGCTAGGTGGGGGGGACAGGGTCCGTACGAGCAGTACTTC,CSARWGGQGPYEQYF
TRBD1,TRBV7-8,few,TRBJ1-2,TGTGCCAGCAGCTTAGGTCATTCAGGGGGAACTGGCTACACCTTC,CASSLGHSGGTGYTF
TRBD2,TRBV7-2,-,TRBJ2-7,TGTGCCAGCAGCTTAGAGCCTAGCGGGAGGGCGGGCGAGCAGTACTTC,CASSLEPSGRAGEQYF
-,TRBV28,-,TRBJ1-4,TGTGCCAGCAGTTTACCGGGGGGGGTCAGACTGTTTTTT,CASSLPGGVRLFF
-,TRBV4-1,many,TRBJ2-5,TGCGCCAGCAGCCCAGAGGGGATCCAAGAGACCCAGTACTTC,CASSPEGIQETQYF
-,TRBV7-2,few,TRBJ2-7,TGTGCCAGTAGCCGGGTGGTGGGGGACCTATACGAGCAGTACTTC,CASSRVVGDLYEQYF
TRBD2,TRBV7-9,few,TRBJ2-1,TGTGCCAGCAGCTTAGAACTAGCGCTCAATGAGCAGTTCTTC,CASSLELALNEQFF
TRBD2,TRBV7-2,-,TRBJ2-1,TGTGCCAGCAGCTTCCACGTTGCGGGAGGGGGCAATGAGCAGTTCTTC,CASSFHVAGGGNEQFF